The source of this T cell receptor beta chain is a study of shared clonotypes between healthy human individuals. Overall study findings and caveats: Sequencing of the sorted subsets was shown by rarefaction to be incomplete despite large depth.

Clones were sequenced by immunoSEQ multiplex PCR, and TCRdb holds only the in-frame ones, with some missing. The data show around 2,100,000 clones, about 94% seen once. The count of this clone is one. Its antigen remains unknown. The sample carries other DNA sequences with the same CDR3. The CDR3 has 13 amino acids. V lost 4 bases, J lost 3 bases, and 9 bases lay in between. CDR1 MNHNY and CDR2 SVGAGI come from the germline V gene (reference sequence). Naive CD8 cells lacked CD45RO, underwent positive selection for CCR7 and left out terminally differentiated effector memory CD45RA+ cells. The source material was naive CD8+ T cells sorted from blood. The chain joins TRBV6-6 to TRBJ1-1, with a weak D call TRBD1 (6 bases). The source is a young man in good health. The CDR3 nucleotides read TGTGCCAGCAGTTCCACAGGGTACACTGAAGCTTTCTTT. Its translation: CASSSTGYTEAFF.